The 26 T cell receptor beta chains below were found in one sample sequenced in a study of CD8 T cells in Susac syndrome. With random hexamers, reverse transcription was performed on about 0.5 to 1 ug of RNA. Each CDR3 protein gets one entry after TCRdb re-called the immunoSEQ multiplex PCR reads with MiXCR. The table lists tens of thousands of distinct CDR3 sequences, roughly 94% of them singletons. Sequenced material: CD8+ T cells from PBMCs. The receptors stem from a human donor with Susac syndrome.

The rearrangement links TRBV19 to TRBJ2-1; D ambiguous. The CDR3 has 11 amino acids. In germline, CDR1 is LNHDA, CDR2 SQIVND (reference sequence). V was shortened by 6 bases and J by 9 bases, with 9 bases between the two germline ends. DNA for the CDR3: TGTGCCAGTAGCCTCTCAAGTGAGCAGTTCTTC. Translated: CASSLSSEQFF.

This rearrangement joins TRBV29-1 to TRBJ1-2, with D maybe TRBD1 (5 bases). Trimming cost V 6 bases and J 5 bases, with 10 bases left between them. CDR1 SQVTM and CDR2 ANQGSEA come from the germline V gene. The CDR3 is made up of 11 amino acids. The CDR3 region is CSVSTAYGYTF. In nucleotides, the CDR3 is TGCAGCGTCTCGACAGCGTATGGCTACACCTTC.

The chain carries TRBV29-1 and TRBJ2-5; D is unclear. CDR3 size: 11 residues. V was cut by 5 bases and J by 5 bases, with 9 bases left in between. The germline V gene has CDR1 SQVTM and CDR2 ANQGSEA. In DNA form, the CDR3 reads TGCAGCGTTAGGGCGCCGGAGACCCAGTACTTC. It translates to CSVRAPETQYF. Full variable domain (remainder filled in from reference TRBV29-1 and TRBJ2-5): SAVISQKPSRDICQRGTSLTIQCQVDSQVTMMFWYRQQPGQSLTLIATANQGSEATYESGFVIDKFPISRPNLTFSTLTVSNMSPEDSSIYLCSVRAPETQYFGPGTRLLVL.

This clonotype was counted only a few times. The J gene is TRBJ2-1, the V gene TRBV27; D might be TRBD2 (6 bases). CDR3 length: 14 amino acids. Germline CDR1 and CDR2: MNHEY and SMNVEV (reference sequence). V was shortened by 5 bases and J by 3 bases, with 11 bases between the two germline ends. The CDR3 region is CASSPGTGYNEQFF. DNA of the CDR3: TGTGCCAGCAGTCCGGGGACTGGCTACAATGAGCAGTTCTTC.

The chain employs TRBV18 and TRBJ2-1, with 8 nucleotides matching TRBD1. V gave up 4 bases and J gave up 9 bases; unmatched junction bases: 11. Germline V gene data show CDR1 as KGHSH and CDR2 as LQKENI. This CDR3 has 15 residues. CDR3 residues: CASSLDRGRLSEQFF. CDR3 DNA sequence: TGTGCCAGCTCACTCGACAGGGGCCGCCTCTCTGAGCAGTTCTTC.

The chain recombines TRBV24-1 with TRBJ2-2; D is ambiguous. The CDR3 covers 13 residues. V lost 3 bases, J lost 4 bases, and 5 bases lay in between. Germline V gene sequence: CDR1 KGHDR, CDR2 SFDVKD. This CDR3 reads CATSDLITGELFF. In nucleotides, the CDR3 is TGTGCCACCAGTGATCTAATCACCGGGGAGCTGTTTTTT.

The CDR3 spells CSARDQRDNEQYF. In DNA, the CDR3 is TGCAGTGCTAGAGATCAGCGGGATAACGAGCAGTACTTC. The chain uses TRBV20-1 and TRBJ2-7; the match to TRBD2 covers 7 bases. The CDR3 extends over 13 amino acids. With V trimmed by 0 bases and J by 5 bases, 4 bases remained unmatched. CDR1 and CDR2 from the germline V gene are DFQATT and SNEGSKA (reference sequence).

The chain recombines TRBV19 with TRBJ1-1; D remains unclear. The germline V gene encodes CDR1 LNHDA and CDR2 SQIVND (reference sequence). Deletions cut 9 bases from V and 5 bases from J, with 4 bases between. This CDR3 comprises 9 residues. The CDR3 DNA follows: TGTGCCAGCGGGACTGAAGCTTTCTTT. Amino acids: CASGTEAFF.

The chain has TRBV18 and TRBJ2-1; D is ambiguous. The CDR3 sequence is 12 residues long. Germline CDR1 KGHSH, CDR2 LQKENI. Trimming left V 3 bases short and J 8 bases short, with 8 bases between. The CDR3 coding sequence is TGTGCCAGCTCACCCCGGTTCTATGAGCAGTTCTTC. It is translated as CASSPRFYEQFF.

The CDR3 sequence: CASSPRDPRGNTEAFF. CDR3 bases: TGTGCCAGCAGCCCTAGGGACCCACGCGGGAACACTGAAGCTTTCTTT. The chain employs TRBV3-1 and TRBJ1-1, with D tentatively TRBD1 (5 bases). This CDR3 is built from 16 residues. V was clipped by 4 bases and J by 1 base, with 16 bases between them. CDR1 is LGHDT and CDR2 is YNNKEL in the germline V gene (reference sequence).

The rearrangement uses TRBV7-9 and TRBJ1-5, with D possibly being TRBD1 (5 bases). The germline V gene encodes CDR1 SEHNR and CDR2 FQNEAQ (reference sequence). V was cut by 1 base and J by 3 bases, with 7 bases left in between. This CDR3 region has 14 residues. In DNA, the CDR3 is TGTGCCAGCAGCTTAGTGGACACCAATCAGCCCCAGCATTTT. Its translation is CASSLVDTNQPQHF.

CDR3 loop: CAWRGSRNEQFF. DNA of the CDR3: TGTGCCTGGAGGGGGAGTCGGAATGAGCAGTTCTTC. The chain links TRBV30 to TRBJ2-1; the D gene is possibly TRBD2 (5 bases). The CDR3 is 12 amino acids. V was clipped by 3 bases and J by 7 bases, with 10 bases between them. The germline V gene has CDR1 GTSNPN and CDR2 SVGIG (reference sequence).

V usage is TRBV12-3 or TRBV12-4 and J usage is TRBJ2-2; the D gene is possibly TRBD1 (6 bases). This CDR3 spans 15 amino acids. V was shortened by 6 bases and J by 5 bases, with 16 bases between the two germline ends. The CDR3 nucleotides are TGTGCCAGCAGGTCGCCGGGACAAGAGACCGGGGAGCTGTTTTTT. Translation: CASRSPGQETGELFF.

The chain links TRBV4-1 to TRBJ2-1; TRBD2 aligns across 7 bases. The V gene end was trimmed by 4 bases and the J gene end by 5 bases; junction bases not matched to a gene: 14. Germline assignment: CDR1 MGHRA and CDR2 YSYEKL. CDR3 length: 17 residues. CDR3 loop: CASSPQQIAGRNNEQFF. In DNA, the CDR3 is TGCGCCAGCAGCCCACAACAGATAGCGGGCAGGAACAATGAGCAGTTCTTC.

V gene TRBV6-5 combines with J gene TRBJ2-5; no firm D call. Trimming took off 7 bases at V and 4 bases at J, with 7 bases between the two ends. Germline CDR1 MNHEY, CDR2 SVGAGI. The CDR3 consists of 11 residues. CDR3 sequence (DNA): TGTGCCAGCATCAAGGGAGAGACCCAGTACTTC. Protein product: CASIKGETQYF.

This clonotype was picked up one time. The CDR3 sequence: CASSFQGAWNGYTF. The CDR3 nucleotides are TGTGCCAGCAGCTTCCAGGGGGCCTGGAATGGCTACACCTTC. The gene calls are TRBV5-6 and TRBJ1-2, with TRBD1 matching 8 bases. The germline V gene has CDR1 SGHDT and CDR2 YYEEEE. The CDR3 runs 14 residues. V shed 2 bases and J 6 bases; nucleotides not matched to a gene: 6.

This chain joins TRBV10-3 and TRBJ2-3; the match to TRBD2 covers 8 bases. After removal of 10 bases from V and 3 bases from J, the junction contained 12 bases not matched to a gene. The CDR3 length is 15 residues. Germline V lookup: CDR1 ENHRY, CDR2 SYGVKD. CDR3 nucleotide sequence: TGTGCCACCCAAACCCCAAGCGGGAGTACAGATACGCAGTATTTT. Translation gives CATQTPSGSTDTQYF.

The genes are TRBV29-1 and TRBJ2-1; 12 bases are a match to TRBD2. Germline V gene data show CDR1 as SQVTM and CDR2 as ANQGSEA. The CDR3 spans 14 residues. Trimming took 6 bases from V and 9 from J; bases not matched to a gene: 9. CDR3 bases: TGCAGCGTGCTCAGACTAGCGGGAGCGAGTGAGCAGTTCTTC. Residues: CSVLRLAGASEQFF.

In this sample, this clonotype turned up a few times. The J gene is TRBJ2-1, the V gene TRBV11-2; the D gene could be TRBD1 or TRBD2 (5 bases each). The V gene lost 1 base and the J gene lost 7 bases, with 8 bases spanning the gap. CDR1 is SGHAT, CDR2 FQNNGV, per germline. The CDR3 sequence is 13 residues long. The CDR3 here is CASSLGGFNEQFF. DNA for the CDR3: TGTGCCAGCAGCTTAGGGGGGTTTAATGAGCAGTTCTTC.

This clonotype has a single count. The CDR3 sequence is CASSLAGLAGVNEQFF. The CDR3 coding sequence is TGTGCCAGCAGTCTCGCGGGACTAGCGGGAGTTAATGAGCAGTTCTTC. This chain uses TRBV6-2 or TRBV6-3 with TRBJ2-1, with 14 positions matching TRBD2. CDR1 MNHEY and CDR2 SVGEGT come from the germline V gene. V shed 5 bases, J shed 7 bases, and the junction held 7 bases outside the gene matches. The CDR3 is 16 amino acids.

V usage is TRBV14 and J usage is TRBJ2-7, with 9 positions matching TRBD1. The CDR3 spans 14 residues. CDR1 is SGHDN, CDR2 FVKESK, per germline. The V gene end was trimmed by 3 bases and the J gene end by 6 bases; junction bases not matched to a gene: 6. CDR3 sequence reads: CASSQAGTGFEQYF. In DNA, the CDR3 is TGTGCCAGCAGCCAGGCCGGGACAGGGTTCGAGCAGTACTTC.

The gene calls are TRBV28 and TRBJ2-3, with TRBD2 matching over 10 bases. From germline, CDR1 is MDHEN and CDR2 SYDVKM. V lost 4 bases and J lost 5; bases outside the gene matches: 12. There are 17 residues in the CDR3. In DNA form, the CDR3 reads TGTGCCAGCAGTTCCCCTCAAGCGGGAGGGTTGGGAGATACGCAGTATTTT. Amino acid sequence: CASSSPQAGGLGDTQYF.

J is TRBJ2-3 and V is TRBV20-1; the D gene is possibly TRBD2 (6 bases). The CDR3 loop spans 16 amino acids. Germline V gives CDR1 DFQATT, CDR2 SNEGSKA (reference sequence). V lost 0 bases, J lost 2 bases, and 15 bases lay in between. The CDR3 sequence: CSARDLGEDITDTQYF. The CDR3 DNA reads TGCAGTGCTAGAGATTTAGGGGAGGATATCACAGATACGCAGTATTTT.

The V gene is TRBV6-2 or TRBV6-3, the J gene TRBJ2-7, with D perhaps TRBD2 (7 bases). The germline V and J ends were trimmed by 2 bases and 4 bases, with 12 bases remaining between them. CDR1 is MNHEY and CDR2 is SVGEGT in the germline V gene. The CDR3 covers 14 residues. CDR3 residues: CASSYEGGLYEQYF. CDR3 coding DNA: TGTGCCAGCAGTTACGAGGGGGGGCTTTACGAGCAGTACTTC.

The V call is TRBV3-1, the J call TRBJ2-1, with D unclear. Per the germline V gene, CDR1 is LGHDT and CDR2 is YNNKEL (reference sequence). V was pared by 2 bases and J by 8 bases, with 7 bases between. CDR3 length: 12 amino acids. The DNA for the CDR3 is TGTGCCAGCAGCCAAACACTGGATGAGCAGTTCTTC. Translated: CASSQTLDEQFF.

The gene calls are TRBV29-1 and TRBJ1-2, with 7 bases lining up with TRBD1. CDR3 length equals 13 residues. The V gene's germline CDR1 is SQVTM and CDR2 ANQGSEA. V gave up 5 bases and J gave up 8 bases; unmatched junction bases: 11. The CDR3 sequence: CSVPLRQGGGYTF. The CDR3 nucleotides read TGCAGCGTTCCACTTAGACAGGGAGGCGGCTACACCTTC.